The 3 T cell receptor beta chains in this list originate from one sample, sequenced in a study of cytomegalovirus exposure and HLA in healthy donors. The PCR made use of 60 Vbeta and 13 Jbeta primers. Profiling relied on immunoSEQ multiplex PCR, and the TCRdb table lists in-frame clones only, not all of them. The table has 150,000 to 200,000 clones, less than 90% seen once; the top ten hold more than 1.5%. The sample was PBMCs. These receptors all stem from a man over 45 in good health and CMV-seronegative.

The gene calls are TRBV2 and TRBJ2-3; 12 bases are a match to TRBD2. The trim removed 5 bases at V and 6 bases at J, leaving 6 bases unmatched. In germline, CDR1 is SNHLY, CDR2 FYNNEI. This CDR3 has 15 amino acids. Here the CDR3 DNA reads TGTGCCAGCAGTCGTACTAGCGGGAGGAAGGATACGCAGTATTTT. The encoded protein is CASSRTSGRKDTQYF. The variable domain in full, with the rest retrieved from reference TRBV2 and TRBJ2-3, is EPEVTQTPSHQVTQMGQEVILRCVPISNHLYFYWYRQILGQKVEFLVSFYNNEISEKSEIFDDQFSVERPDGSNFTLKIRSTKLEDSAMYFCASSRTSGRKDTQYFGPGTRLTVL.

The chain has TRBV4-3 and TRBJ2-5; D not certain. The V and J ends lost 6 bases and 2 bases respectively, with 16 bases between them. The CDR3 length is 15 residues. Germline loops: CDR1 LGHNA, CDR2 YSLEER. The CDR3 region has the DNA TGCGCCAGCAGTCAAAACACAAGATCTCAAGAGACCCAGTACTTC. This sequence encodes CASSQNTRSQETQYF.

The chain couples TRBV28 to TRBJ1-4; 8 positions match TRBD1. In germline, CDR1 is MDHEN, CDR2 SYDVKM. J gave up 8 bases and V 4 bases, and 6 bases lay outside the gene matches. CDR3 length equals 14 residues. This CDR3 is CASSSGQGQEKLFF. CDR3 sequence (DNA): TGTGCCAGCAGTTCCGGACAGGGCCAGGAAAAACTGTTTTTT.